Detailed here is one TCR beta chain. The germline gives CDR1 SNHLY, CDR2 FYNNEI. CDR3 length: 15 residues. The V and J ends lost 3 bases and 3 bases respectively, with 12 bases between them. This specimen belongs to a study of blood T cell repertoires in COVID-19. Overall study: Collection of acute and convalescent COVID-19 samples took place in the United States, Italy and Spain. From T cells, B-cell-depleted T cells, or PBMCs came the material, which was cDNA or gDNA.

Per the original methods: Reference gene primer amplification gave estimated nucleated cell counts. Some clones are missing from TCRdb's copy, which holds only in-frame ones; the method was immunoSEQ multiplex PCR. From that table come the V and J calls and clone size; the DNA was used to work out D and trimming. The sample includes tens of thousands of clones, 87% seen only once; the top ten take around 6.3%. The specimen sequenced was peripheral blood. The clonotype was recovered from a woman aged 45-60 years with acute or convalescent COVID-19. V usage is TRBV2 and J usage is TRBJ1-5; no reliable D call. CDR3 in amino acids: CASSDWAISNQPQHF. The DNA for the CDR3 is TGTGCCAGCAGTGATTGGGCGATCTCCAATCAGCCCCAGCATTTT.